The next 24 T cell receptor beta chains were all read from a single sample in a study of blood T cell repertoires in COVID-19. Sequenced by immunoSEQ multiplex PCR; TCRdb stores in-frame clones only, minus some. The sample holds 350,000 or so clones; 90% are singletons and the top ten take around 7%. Sequenced input: peripheral blood. These TCRs come from a man between 18 and 35 years old with active or convalescent COVID-19.

The chain employs TRBV4-1 and TRBJ1-2; D is unresolved. Trimming pared 3 bases from V and 2 bases from J, leaving 13 bases between. This CDR3 has 15 amino acids. Germline CDR1 is MGHRA and CDR2 is YSYEKL. The CDR3 reads CASSHPSWANYGYTF. Here the CDR3 DNA reads TGCGCCAGCAGCCACCCCTCATGGGCCAACTATGGCTACACCTTC.

The rearrangement uses TRBV7-2 and TRBJ2-7; TRBD2 might be the D (5 bases). V shed 3 bases and J shed 6 bases, with 12 bases lying between them. CDR1 and CDR2 from the germline V gene are SGHTA and FQGNSA. The CDR3 is 13 residues long. CDR3 protein: CASSFQLGGEQYF. In DNA, the CDR3 is TGTGCCAGCAGCTTCCAACTAGGTGGCGAGCAGTACTTC.

J is TRBJ2-5 and V is TRBV5-4; 9 bases align to TRBD1. V shed 4 bases and J 2 bases; nucleotides not matched to a gene: 3. This CDR3 region has 14 residues. Per the germline V gene, CDR1 is SGHNT and CDR2 is YYREEE (reference sequence). The CDR3 loop reads CASSAGQGQETQYF. CDR3 bases: TGTGCCAGCAGCGCGGGACAGGGTCAAGAGACCCAGTACTTC.

The chain joins TRBV6-6 to TRBJ1-1; D is unclear. This CDR3 contains 16 residues. CDR1 MNHNY and CDR2 SVGAGI come from the germline V gene (reference sequence). Trimming pared 5 bases from V and 0 bases from J, leaving 16 bases between. CDR3 sequence: CASSRTTGSMNTEAFF. The DNA for the CDR3 is TGTGCCAGCAGTCGTACGACTGGGTCTATGAACACTGAAGCTTTCTTT.

The CDR3 reads CASSLPYNEQFF. The DNA of the CDR3 is TGTGCCAGCAGTTTACCGTACAATGAGCAGTTCTTC. The V gene is TRBV28, the J gene TRBJ2-1; the D is unclear. Germline assignment: CDR1 MDHEN and CDR2 SYDVKM. This CDR3 spans 12 amino acids. With 2 bases removed from V and 4 bases from J, the gap between germline ends came to 3 bases.

This chain uses TRBV21-1 with TRBJ1-1. TRBV21-1 is assigned pseudogene status. This CDR3 comprises 15 residues. CDR3 loop: CASIKGGRMNTEAFF. As DNA, the CDR3 is TGTGCCAGCATCAAGGGGGGACGGATGAACACTGAAGCTTTCTTT.

The CDR3 loop reads CASSYTKYRRNTEAFF. CDR3 bases: TGTGCCAGCAGTTACACTAAATACCGTCGGAACACTGAAGCTTTCTTT. V and J are TRBV6-5 and TRBJ1-1; D is unresolved. Germline CDR1 MNHEY, CDR2 SVGAGI. The CDR3 covers 16 residues. V lost 2 bases to trimming and J lost 1 base, with 14 bases between them.

This chain uses TRBV11-2 with TRBJ1-4, with 7 bases aligning to TRBD1. The germline CDR1 and CDR2 sequences are SGHAT and FQNNGV. The J segment lost 3 bases and the V segment lost 5 bases, leaving 6 bases of the junction unmatched. The CDR3 length is 15 residues. DNA for the CDR3: TGTGCCAGCAGCACATCCGGGACAGCTAATGAAAAACTGTTTTTT. Amino acids: CASSTSGTANEKLFF.

This clone was found once. This sequence joins TRBV7-9 and TRBJ1-6; 10 positions agree with TRBD1. Unmatched junction bases numbered 7, after V lost 1 base and J lost 10 bases. Germline V gene data show CDR1 as SEHNR and CDR2 as FQNEAQ (reference sequence). The CDR3 is made up of 16 amino acids. The CDR3 bases are TGTGCCAGCAGCTTAGTGGGGACAGGGGAGGAGTCACCCCTCCACTTT. As protein: CASSLVGTGEESPLHF.

The genes are TRBV19 and TRBJ2-1; 8 bases are shared with TRBD2. V gave up 6 bases and J gave up 4 bases; unmatched junction bases: 14. The CDR3 sequence is 17 residues long. From germline, CDR1 is LNHDA and CDR2 SQIVND (reference sequence). CDR3 sequence (DNA): TGTGCCAGTAGCCCTGCCCCACTAGCGGCTAAATACAATGAGCAGTTCTTC. Translated: CASSPAPLAAKYNEQFF.

This rearrangement joins TRBV19 to TRBJ2-7; 7 nucleotides line up with TRBD1. V dropped 4 bases and J dropped 1; count of bases not matched to a gene: 4. The germline CDR1 and CDR2 sequences are LNHDA and SQIVND (reference sequence). The CDR3 totals 14 residues. The DNA of the CDR3 is TGTGCCAGTAGTAAACAGGGGAATTCCTACGAGCAGTACTTC. Translation gives CASSKQGNSYEQYF.

About this clone: One junction end does not reproduce the germline sequence, and a read error may be involved. This sequence joins TRBV7-8 and TRBJ2-6, with a tentative D call TRBD1 (6 bases). This CDR3 has 15 residues. Looked up from germline, CDR1 is SGHVS and CDR2 is FQNEAQ. The CDR3: CASSPDSAGANVLTF. The CDR3 DNA reads as TGTGCCAGCAGCCCGGACAGTGCTGGGGCCAACGTGCTGACTTTC.

V and J are TRBV4-2 and TRBJ2-3; 8 nucleotides agree with TRBD2. The CDR3 is 14 residues long. Germline V lookup: CDR1 LGHNA, CDR2 YNFKEQ. J lost 0 bases, V lost 6 bases, and 2 bases had no gene match. The CDR3 coding sequence is TGTGCCAGCAGGACTAGCGCGAGCACAGATACGCAGTATTTT. Amino acids: CASRTSASTDTQYF.

J is TRBJ1-3 and V is TRBV6-1; tentative D call: TRBD1 (5 bases). Trimming took 2 bases from V and 0 from J, leaving 17 bases between them. This CDR3 has 18 residues. The germline gives CDR1 MNHNS, CDR2 SASEGT. The CDR3: CASSETWGVRPSGNTIYF. The DNA of the CDR3 is TGTGCCAGCAGTGAAACTTGGGGGGTTCGTCCCTCTGGAAACACCATATATTTT.

The chain is built from TRBV10-3 and TRBJ2-4; D is undetermined. V lost 3 bases and J lost 7, with 10 bases in between. The germline V gene has CDR1 ENHRY and CDR2 SYGVKD. The CDR3 is made up of 13 amino acids. The CDR3 loop is CAISDVMRNIQYF. CDR3 in DNA: TGTGCCATCAGTGACGTCATGAGGAACATTCAGTACTTC.

This chain uses TRBV19 with TRBJ2-1; perhaps TRBD2 as D (5 bases). The germline V gene has CDR1 LNHDA and CDR2 SQIVND (reference sequence). The V gene lost 8 bases and the J gene lost 7 bases, with 9 bases spanning the gap. CDR3 length: 11 amino acids. The CDR3 DNA reads TGTGCCAGTTGGGCGGGTAATGAGCAGTTCTTC. Translated, it gives CASWAGNEQFF.

This clone has more than one count but fewer than ten. V usage is TRBV18 and J usage is TRBJ2-2, with D maybe TRBD2 (5 bases). The V gene lost 1 base and the J gene lost 4 bases, with 7 bases spanning the gap. CDR3 length: 14 residues. Germline CDR1 reads KGHSH; CDR2 reads LQKENI. The CDR3 spells CASSPLASTGELFF. CDR3 nucleotide sequence: TGTGCCAGCTCACCACTAGCGAGCACCGGGGAGCTGTTTTTT.

The genes are TRBV18 and TRBJ1-5; TRBD1 might be the D (6 bases). Germline V CDR1 and CDR2: KGHSH, LQKENI. V lost 3 bases and J 6 bases, leaving 12 bases between the germline ends. The CDR3 sequence is 14 residues long. CDR3 sequence (DNA): TGTGCCAGCTCACCCCTTCCGGACAGTCAGCCCCAGCATTTT. Translating gives CASSPLPDSQPQHF. Combining the CDR3 with reference TRBV18 and TRBJ1-5 gives the whole variable domain NAGVMQNPRHLVRRRGQEARLRCSPMKGHSHVYWYRQLPEEGLKFMVYLQKENIIDESGMPKERFSAEFPKEGPSILRIQQVVRGDSAAYFCASSPLPDSQPQHFGDGTRLSIL.

The J gene is TRBJ2-7, the V gene TRBV27, with TRBD1 identical over 8 bases. Germline values: CDR1 MNHEY, CDR2 SMNVEV (reference sequence). Germline trimming cut 8 bases from V and 7 bases from J; bases unmatched to any gene: 7. The CDR3 length is 12 residues. The CDR3 nucleotides are TGTGCCAGCCGGACAGGGTGGGGGGAGCAGTACTTC. Its protein product is CASRTGWGEQYF.

This clone was seen a single time. The chain links TRBV15 to TRBJ2-3; tentatively, D is TRBD1 (6 bases). CDR1 and CDR2 (germline): LNHNV, YYDKDF (reference sequence). The CDR3 spans 18 residues. Trimming left V 7 bases short and J 4 bases short, with 27 bases between. The DNA of the CDR3 is TGTGCCACCAAATGGGGCTCCACAGGGATTCGGGTTGCAGATACGCAGTATTTT. Translated, it gives CATKWGSTGIRVADTQYF.

This rearrangement joins TRBV19 to TRBJ1-2, with a weak D call TRBD1 (6 bases). Trimming shortened V by 6 bases and J by 3 bases, and 8 bases separated the two germline ends. This CDR3 region has 12 residues. CDR1 is LNHDA and CDR2 is SQIVND in the germline V gene (reference sequence). CDR3 DNA sequence: TGTGCCAGTAGGCAGGGGTACTATGGCTACACCTTC. Protein sequence: CASRQGYYGYTF. The full variable domain, with the rest looked up from reference TRBV19 and TRBJ1-2, is DGGITQSPKYLFRKEGQNVTLSCEQNLNHDAMYWYRQDPGQGLRLIYYSQIVNDFQKGDIAEGYSVSREKKESFPLTVTSAQKNPTAFYLCASRQGYYGYTFGSGTRLTVV.

This rearrangement joins TRBV4-1 to TRBJ2-3, with unresolved D. The CDR3 covers 14 residues. Germline CDR1 and CDR2: MGHRA and YSYEKL. V lost 0 bases and J 5 bases, leaving 9 bases between the germline ends. CDR3 in amino acids: CASSQDRPGDTQYF. For the CDR3, the DNA is TGCGCCAGCAGCCAAGACCGACCGGGAGATACGCAGTATTTT.

J is TRBJ2-1 and V is TRBV15; TRBD2 aligns across 13 bases. V was clipped by 2 bases and J by 8 bases; unmatched bases: 3. CDR1 is LNHNV, CDR2 YYDKDF, per germline (reference sequence). The CDR3 extends over 15 amino acids. The CDR3 here is CATSRWTSGSYEQFF. The CDR3, as DNA: TGTGCCACCAGCAGATGGACTAGCGGGAGCTATGAGCAGTTCTTC.

V and J are TRBV19 and TRBJ2-7, with D maybe TRBD2 (6 bases). This CDR3 contains 15 residues. Germline loops: CDR1 LNHDA, CDR2 SQIVND (reference sequence). Trimming stripped 1 base from V and 0 bases from J, with 10 bases between. CDR3 bases: TGTGCCAGTAGTATAGGGAGGGGTTCCTCCTACGAGCAGTACTTC. Protein sequence: CASSIGRGSSYEQYF.